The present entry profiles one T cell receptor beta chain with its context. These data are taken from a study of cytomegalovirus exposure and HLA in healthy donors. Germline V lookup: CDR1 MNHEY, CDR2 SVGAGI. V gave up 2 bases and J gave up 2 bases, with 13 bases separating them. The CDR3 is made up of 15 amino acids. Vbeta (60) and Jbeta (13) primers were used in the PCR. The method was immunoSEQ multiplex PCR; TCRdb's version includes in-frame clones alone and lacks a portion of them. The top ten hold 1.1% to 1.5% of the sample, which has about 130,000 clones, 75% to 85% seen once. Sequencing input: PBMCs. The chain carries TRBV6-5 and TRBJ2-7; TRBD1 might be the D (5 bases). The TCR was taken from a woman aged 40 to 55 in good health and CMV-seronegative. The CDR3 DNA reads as TGTGCCAGCAGTTACGAACGTTACAGGACCTACGAGCAGTACTTC. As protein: CASSYERYRTYEQYF.